Here is one TCR beta chain with its context. Method: immunoSEQ multiplex PCR; TCRdb's copy keeps in-frame clones and lacks some. The table shows around 340,000 clones, with 95% occurring only once. The data were obtained in a study of shared T cell receptors in the human thymus. The receptor comes from a human donor. The sample consisted of thymocytes.

CDR3 DNA sequence: TGTGCCAGCAGCTTAGGCGGGAGGTCCTACAATGAGCAGTTCTTC. It encodes CASSLGGRSYNEQFF. The chain uses TRBV7-9 and TRBJ2-1; TRBD2 matches 8 bases. The CDR3 sequence is 15 residues long. J gave up 1 base and V 1 base, and 0 bases lay outside the gene matches. In germline, CDR1 is SEHNR, CDR2 FQNEAQ (reference sequence).